Reported below is one TCR beta chain. The data stem from a study of OX40 agonist ivuxolimab in advanced cancers. TCRdb keeps only in-frame clones here, not all; method: immunoSEQ multiplex PCR. The sample has 90,000 to 120,000 clones; approximately 90% are singletons. Germline V gives CDR1 MDHEN, CDR2 SYDVKM. The CDR3 extends over 15 amino acids. The V segment lost 2 bases and the J segment 5 bases; nucleotides outside the gene matches: 7. The origin of this receptor is an adult with an advanced solid tumor such as melanoma, head and neck, liver or kidney cancer. The input for sequencing was CD4+ or CD8+ T cells sorted from blood, taken in a trial of the OX40 agonist ivuxolimab. V and J are TRBV28 and TRBJ2-3; 7 bases are a match to TRBD2. CDR3 coding DNA: TGTGCCAGCAGTTTACGTCAGGGAGGGCTAGATACGCAGTATTTT. The encoded protein is CASSLRQGGLDTQYF.